This TCR beta chain is drawn from a study of graft-versus-host responses after intestinal transplantation. The wider study: Multivisceral, liver-intestinal, or isolated intestinal grafts went to recipients. Every transplant recipient was induced with anti-thymocyte globulin, then maintained on tacrolimus and steroids for 2 to 3 years.

Per the germline V gene, CDR1 is KGHSH and CDR2 is LQKENI. V gave up 3 bases and J gave up 2 bases, with 13 bases separating them. This CDR3 contains 15 residues. Study findings and constraints: Recipient-marrow GvH clones were detected, some having first appeared in ileum or blood. Declines in HvG clones occurring early post-transplant were associated with peak circulating GvH clone levels.

The table came from immunoSEQ multiplex PCR; TCRdb's copy has only in-frame clones and leaves some out. The table records about 88,000 clones, 85% to 95% of them present only once. This clone was seen a single time. Its cognate antigen is unknown. The source material was unstimulated CD4+ T cells sorted from spleen or lymph node cells, sampled before transplant. The clonotype was recovered from a human donor who was the organ donor for an intestinal transplant. The chain is built from TRBV18 and TRBJ1-1; D possibly corresponds to TRBD1 (5 bases). The CDR3 loop reads CASSPGGISNTEAFF. CDR3 nucleotides: TGTGCCAGCTCACCCGGGGGTATCAGCAACACTGAAGCTTTCTTT.